This T cell receptor beta chain was sequenced during a study of blood T cell repertoires in COVID-19. About the research overall: Both acute and convalescent COVID-19 samples were obtained from the United States, Italy and Spain. T cells, B-cell-depleted T cells, or PBMCs provided the cDNA or gDNA that served as material.

Data came from immunoSEQ multiplex PCR; TCRdb stores just in-frame clones and leaves some out. The sample records about 46,000 clones, 80% to 90% being singletons. This clone has more than one count but fewer than ten. V gave up 0 bases and J gave up 2 bases; unmatched junction bases: 0. The CDR3 has 15 amino acids. Germline-derived CDR1 and CDR2 are SGHDT and YYEEEE. Sequencing was carried out using peripheral blood. This sequence joins TRBV5-6 and TRBJ1-5, with 9 positions matching TRBD1. This receptor was identified in a woman older than 75 with acute or convalescent COVID-19. CDR3 loop: CASSLGDRGNQPQHF. CDR3 nucleotide sequence: TGTGCCAGCAGCTTGGGGGACAGGGGCAATCAGCCCCAGCATTTT.